One and the same sample provided the 6 T cell receptor beta chains below, sequenced in a study of breast tumors, draining lymph nodes, adjacent tissues. Axillary draining lymph nodes of breast cancer patients supplied the node samples. In TCRdb, the multiplex PCR reads were re-called with MiXCR into one record per CDR3 protein. The repertoire includes approximately 130,000 distinct CDR3 sequences, approximately 21% of them detected once, and roughly 2% sits in the top ten. The specimen was axillary lymph node tissue. The receptors stem from a female donor with breast cancer. Some clones in this sample may be carry-over from other donors' samples.

In the case of this clonotype: Since a much larger clone is just one base distant, this may be a read error. The rearrangement joins TRBV27 to TRBJ2-7; D unresolved. Germline CDR1 is MNHEY and CDR2 is SMNVEV (reference sequence). The CDR3 loop spans 14 amino acids. The CDR3, as DNA: TGTGCCAGCAGTTTTAGGCAATTTGGCTACGAGCAGTGCTTC. It specifies CASSFRQFGYEQCF.

This clonotype came up a few times. The chain recombines TRBV28 with TRBJ2-3; the match to TRBD2 covers 8 bases. Germline lookup yields CDR1 MDHEN and CDR2 SYDVKM. V was clipped by 6 bases and J by 4 bases; unmatched bases: 6. This CDR3 is 14 amino acids long. CDR3 sequence reads: CASSFQRESDTQYF. The CDR3 DNA follows: TGTGCCAGCAGCTTCCAGCGGGAGTCAGATACGCAGTATTTT.

In its sample, this clonotype was seen many times. V and J are TRBV28 and TRBJ2-7; 8 bases map to TRBD1. Trimming cost V 7 bases and J 0 bases; bases outside gene matches: 8. Germline CDR1 MDHEN, CDR2 SYDVKM. This CDR3 is 15 amino acids long. CDR3 amino acids: CASIGTGEYSYEQYF. The CDR3 DNA is TGTGCCAGCATCGGGACAGGCGAATACTCCTACGAGCAGTACTTC.

This clonotype came up many times. The chain is built from TRBV5-1 and TRBJ2-5; D perhaps matches TRBD2 (6 bases). The CDR3 sequence is 15 residues long. Trimming cost V 4 bases and J 5 bases, with 18 bases left between them. CDR1 is SGHRS and CDR2 is YFSETQ in the germline V gene. This CDR3 is CASSRGRGTWETQYF. CDR3 DNA sequence: TGCGCCAGCAGCCGAGGGCGGGGTACGTGGGAGACCCAGTACTTC. The entire variable domain, with the rest obtained from reference TRBV5-1 and TRBJ2-5, is as follows: KAGVTQTPRYLIKTRGQQVTLSCSPISGHRSVSWYQQTPGQGLQFLFEYFSETQRNKGNFPGRFSGRQFSNSRSEMNVSTLELGDSALYLCASSRGRGTWETQYFGPGTRLLVL.

On this clonotype itself: This may arise from a read error, as a much more abundant clone is one base away. V usage is TRBV5-5 and J usage is TRBJ1-5, with 9 bases lining up with TRBD1. The V segment lost 3 bases and the J segment 0 bases; nucleotides outside the gene matches: 10. CDR1 and CDR2 from the germline V gene are SGHKS and YYEKEE (reference sequence). This CDR3 spans 18 amino acids. This CDR3 reads CASSSYLGGQGSNQPQHF. The CDR3 DNA is TGTGCCAGCAGCTCGTATCTCGGGGGACAGGGTAGCAATCAGCCCCAGCATTTT.

The genes are TRBV7-3 and TRBJ2-2; 8 nucleotides agree with TRBD2. The germline V gene has CDR1 SGHTA and CDR2 FQGTGA. After removal of 5 bases from V and 1 base from J, the junction contained 9 bases not matched to a gene. The CDR3 contains 17 residues. For the CDR3, the DNA is TGTGCCAGCAGCCCCGGTGTCACTAGCGGGAACACCGGGGAGCTGTTTTTT. Residues: CASSPGVTSGNTGELFF. Looking up the rest from reference TRBV7-3 and TRBJ2-2 gives the full variable domain: GAGVSQTPSNKVTEKGKYVELRCDPISGHTALYWYRQSLGQGPEFLIYFQGTGAADDSGLPNDRFFAVRPEGSVSTLKIQRTERGDSAVYLCASSPGVTSGNTGELFFGEGSRLTVL.